Listed below are T cell receptor beta chains from one sample, sequenced in a study of blood T cell repertoires in COVID-19. Method: immunoSEQ multiplex PCR; TCRdb's copy keeps in-frame clones and lacks some. The profile covers about 270,000 clones, with around nine tenths appearing a single time and 2% to 2.5% taken by the ten largest. The sample was PBMCs or T cells enriched from blood (not recorded which). The receptors stem from a woman in her sixties in a cohort exposed to, infected with or recovered from COVID-19 (not recorded which). Both conserved end residues are part of each CDR3. D genes are given only for firm matches. Only part of the rows carry a size: once, few, many, or a class if the clone is expanded.

>TRBV5-8|TRBJ2-3|-|TRBD2
TGTGCCAGCAGCGCCGGGACTAGCGGGAAGTCAGATACGCAGTATTTT
CASSAGTSGKSDTQYF
>TRBV4-1|TRBJ1-2|-|TRBD1
TGCGCCAGCAGCCAAGACGATCGTACAGGGGGCGATGGCTACACCTTC
CASSQDDRTGGDGYTF
>TRBV24-1|TRBJ2-5|once|TRBD2
TGTGCCACCAGTGGTACGACTAGCCTTCAAGAGACCCAGTACTTC
CATSGTTSLQETQYF
>TRBV3-1/TRBV3-2|TRBJ2-1|-|TRBD1
TGTGCCAGCAGCCAAGAGGGACAGTACAATGAGCAGTTCTTC
CASSQEGQYNEQFF
>TRBV25-1|TRBJ2-2|-|TRBD2
TGTGCCAGCAGTGAATCAGGGACTACACGCACCGGGGAGCTGTTTTTT
CASSESGTTRTGELFF
>TRBV7-2|TRBJ1-5|-|TRBD1
TGTGCCAGCAGCTTCACGACAGGGGGCCTGGATAGCAATCAGCCCCAGCATTTT
CASSFTTGGLDSNQPQHF
>TRBV6-5|TRBJ2-7|-|-
TGTGCCAGCAGTTCCCGGGACTTACATTACGAGCAGTACTTC
CASSSRDLHYEQYF
>TRBV5-6|TRBJ1-5|-|-
TGTGCCAGCAGCTCCCGGGAGGCCCCCCGGAGCCAGCATTTT
CASSSREAPRSQHF
>TRBV2|TRBJ2-7|-|TRBD2
TGTGCCAGCTTTGGACTAGTACCCTACGAGCAGTACTTC
CASFGLVPYEQYF
>TRBV4-1|TRBJ1-3|once|TRBD1
TGCGCCAGCAGTACCGGACAGGGGGCGACTGGAAACACCATATATTTT
CASSTGQGATGNTIYF
>TRBV15|TRBJ2-3|-|TRBD2
TGTGCCACCAGCAGAGGTGGACTAGCGGGAGACACAGATACGCAGTATTTT
CATSRGGLAGDTDTQYF
>TRBV7-2|TRBJ2-7|-|-
TGTGCCAGCAACTTAGGTGGGAGTGGGTACGAGCAGTACTTC
CASNLGGSGYEQYF
>TRBV6-5|TRBJ2-3|-|TRBD2
TGTGCCAGTCGCCGGACTAGCAGCACAGATACGCAGTATTTT
CASRRTSSTDTQYF
>TRBV5-4|TRBJ2-2|-|-
TGTGCCAGCAGCTTGGGTGGTAGAGACACCGGGGAGCTGTTTTTT
CASSLGGRDTGELFF
>TRBV20-1|TRBJ2-1|-|-
TGCAGTGCTAGTGAGGAAAGCGGGTACAATGAGCAGTTCTTC
CSASEESGYNEQFF
>TRBV7-3|TRBJ2-2|-|-
TGTGCCAGCAGCTCCGCCCCAGGGTTGTCGGGCACCGGGGAGCTGTTTTTT
CASSSAPGLSGTGELFF
>TRBV18|TRBJ2-7|-|TRBD2
TGTGCCAGCTCACCAACGTGGTCAGCGGGAGGGATCCCCAGCTCCTACGAGCAGTACTTC
CASSPTWSAGGIPSSYEQYF
>TRBV27|TRBJ1-6|-|TRBD1
TGTGCCAGCAGTCTCCGGGACAGTAATTCACCCCTCCACTTT
CASSLRDSNSPLHF
>TRBV11-2|TRBJ1-6|-|TRBD1
TGTGCCAGCAGCTCCGAACCCGGGACAGTACTCCACTTT
CASSSEPGTVLHF
>TRBV19|TRBJ1-1|-|-
TGTGCCAGTAGCCCCAGGGGCTTGAACACTGAAGCTTTCTTT
CASSPRGLNTEAFF
>TRBV2|TRBJ2-1|-|TRBD2
TGTGCCAGCAGCGCCGGGACTAGCGGGACTGAGCAGTTCTTC
CASSAGTSGTEQFF
>TRBV15|TRBJ2-1|-|TRBD1
TGTGCCACCTTAGACAGGGGTTCTCGGAATGAGCAGTTCTTC
CATLDRGSRNEQFF
>TRBV27|TRBJ1-4|-|-
TGTGCCAGCAGAACTGGGCAGGCAGCGGGAAAACTGTTTTTT
CASRTGQAAGKLFF
>TRBV2|TRBJ2-2|-|TRBD2
TGTGCCAGCATAAAGCGGGGGAGGACCGGGGAGCTGTTTTTT
CASIKRGRTGELFF
>TRBV6-1|TRBJ2-5|-|-
TGTGCCAGCAGTGATGTCCCGGGTAGGGAGACCCAGTACTTC
CASSDVPGRETQYF
>TRBV7-9|TRBJ2-3|-|TRBD1
TGTGCCAGCGTTCGGGACAGGGCGTCTACCCGAAACTTCACAGATACGCAGTATTTT
CASVRDRASTRNFTDTQYF
>TRBV2|TRBJ1-6|-|TRBD1
TGTGCCAGCACGTGGGAGACAGGGGCCAATTCACCCCTCCACTTT
CASTWETGANSPLHF
>TRBV19|TRBJ1-5|-|-
TGTGCCAGTAGTATGCCCAGGGATTATAGCAATCAGCCCCAGCATTTT
CASSMPRDYSNQPQHF
>TRBV7-2|TRBJ2-7|-|TRBD1
TGTGCCAGCAGCTCGGGACAGGGGGATTACGAGCAGTACTTC
CASSSGQGDYEQYF
>TRBV25-1|TRBJ2-3|-|TRBD2
TGTGCCAGCAGCCAGACTGCAGCGGGAGTGATAGATACGCAGTATTTT
CASSQTAAGVIDTQYF
>TRBV7-7|TRBJ1-5|few|TRBD1
TGTGCTAGCAGCTCCATAACTAATAGGACAGGGGAGGCCCATCAGCCCCAGCATTTT
CASSSITNRTGEAHQPQHF
>TRBV2|TRBJ2-3|-|TRBD2
TGTGCCAGCAGACCCAAGCTAGCGGGAGGTGTAAATACGCAGTATTTT
CASRPKLAGGVNTQYF
>TRBV7-9|TRBJ2-3|few|-
TGTGCCAGCAGCTTATCCTCAGCGGGCCCTAGCACAGATACGCAGTATTTT
CASSLSSAGPSTDTQYF
>TRBV2|TRBJ2-7|-|-
TGTGCCAGCAGTGAATTTCCTTCCTACGAGCAGTACTTC
CASSEFPSYEQYF
>TRBV28|TRBJ2-3|-|TRBD2
TGTGCCAGCAGTCCATATCTCGGCGGGAGGAGGGAAAATACGCAGTATTTT
CASSPYLGGRRENTQYF
>TRBV13|TRBJ2-7|-|TRBD2
TGTGCCAGCAGCTCTAGGACTAGCGGGTCCTTATACGAGCAGTACTTC
CASSSRTSGSLYEQYF
>TRBV10-3|TRBJ1-2|-|-
TGTGCCATCAGTGAGTCATGGGGAGGCTATGGCTACACCTTC
CAISESWGGYGYTF
>TRBV28|TRBJ2-5|-|TRBD1
TGTGCCAGCAGTCCTCCCGGGACAGGGCGGCAAGAGACCCAGTACTTC
CASSPPGTGRQETQYF
>TRBV27|TRBJ2-7|once|-
TGTGCCAGCAGTTTAGGTGTAGCGGCCTACGAGCAGTACTTC
CASSLGVAAYEQYF
>TRBV7-3|TRBJ1-2|-|TRBD1
TGTGCCAGCAGCACCCCCCCGGGACAGGGCGTTGGGTATGGCTACACCTTC
CASSTPPGQGVGYGYTF
>TRBV27|TRBJ2-7|-|TRBD1
TGTGCCAGCCGGGGTAGGGGACAGTCCGTCTCCTACGAGCAGTACTTC
CASRGRGQSVSYEQYF
>TRBV7-3|TRBJ2-1|once|TRBD2
TGTGCCAGCAGTGCTAGCGGTTACAATGAGCAGTTCTTC
CASSASGYNEQFF
>TRBV9|TRBJ2-2|few|-
TGTGCCAGCAGCGTAGTAGTGAACACCGGGGAGCTGTTTTTT
CASSVVVNTGELFF
>TRBV28|TRBJ1-3|-|-
TGTGCCAGCAGTTTGCTTCCGACCGGGAACTCTGGAAACACCATATATTTT
CASSLLPTGNSGNTIYF
>TRBV11-2|TRBJ2-2|once|-
TGTGCCAGCAGCTTAGGTGGGGGCGCCGGGGAGCTGTTTTTT
CASSLGGGAGELFF
>TRBV6-5|TRBJ2-3|-|-
TGTGCCAGCAGTTACTCTCCTCCGAGGGCAGATACGCAGTATTTT
CASSYSPPRADTQYF
>TRBV5-4|TRBJ2-5|-|TRBD1
TGTGCCAGCAGCTCGGGACAGGAGCAGACCCAGTACTTC
CASSSGQEQTQYF
>TRBV2|TRBJ2-6|-|-
TGTGCCAGCAGGCTGGCAGGGGCTGGGGCCAACGTCCTGACTTTC
CASRLAGAGANVLTF
>TRBV5-8|TRBJ1-2|-|-
TGTGCCAGCCGACCTCGGGTCAACTATGGCTACACCTTC
CASRPRVNYGYTF
>TRBV6-8|TRBJ2-7|-|-
TGTGCCAGCAGTTACTTGACACAGCTCCATTCCTACGAGCAGTACTTC
CASSYLTQLHSYEQYF
>TRBV7-8|TRBJ2-1|once|TRBD2
TGTGCCAGCAGCTTCGGACTAGCGGGCCCTAGCTCCTACAATGAGCAGTTCTTC
CASSFGLAGPSSYNEQFF
>TRBV6-5|TRBJ1-1|-|-
TGTGCCACCAAGAACACTGAAGCTTTCTTT
CATKNTEAFF
>TRBV18|TRBJ1-1|-|-
TGTGCCAGCTCAACGAACAGGAACACTGAAGCTTTCTTT
CASSTNRNTEAFF
>TRBV19|TRBJ1-4|-|TRBD1
TGTGCCAGTAGGGAACTGGACAGGCCTAATGAAAAACTGTTTTTT
CASRELDRPNEKLFF
>TRBV27|TRBJ2-7|-|TRBD1
TGTGCCAGCAGTTTATCCCGGGACAGGGGAGGTAACGAGCAGTACTTC
CASSLSRDRGGNEQYF
>TRBV4-2|TRBJ2-6|-|-
TGTGCCAGCAGCCAAGAGCTTCTAGCGAGCTCTGGGGCCAACGTCCTGACTTTC
CASSQELLASSGANVLTF
>TRBV5-1|TRBJ2-2|-|TRBD1
TGCGCCAGCAGCTTGGAGGACAGGGGAGGGACCGGGGAGCTGTTTTTT
CASSLEDRGGTGELFF
>TRBV5-1|TRBJ2-1|-|TRBD2
TGCGCCAGCAGCTTGCTCTCCTCTAGCGGGATCCTGGACAATGAGCAGTTCTTC
CASSLLSSSGILDNEQFF